Below are 9 T cell receptor beta chains sequenced from a single sample in a study of chemoradiotherapy in HPV16-positive cancers. Clones were sequenced by immunoSEQ multiplex PCR, and TCRdb holds only the in-frame ones, with some missing. The repertoire has 30,000 to 35,000 clones, roughly nine tenths of them found once; the top ten carry 3% to 3.5%. The sequences come from blood, collected from a patient who underwent chemoradiotherapy. The receptors come from a human donor with HPV-associated anogenital cancer.

This rearrangement joins TRBV6-1 to TRBJ1-2, with TRBD1 matching over 10 bases. CDR1 is MNHNS and CDR2 is SASEGT in the germline V gene. CDR3 length: 15 residues. The trim removed 3 bases at V and 4 bases at J, leaving 5 bases unmatched. The CDR3 sequence is CASSERTGGTYGYTF. The DNA for the CDR3 is TGTGCCAGCAGTGAGCGGACAGGGGGGACCTATGGCTACACCTTC.

The chain joins TRBV4-2 to TRBJ1-4; a weak D match, TRBD1 (5 bases). Deletions cut 3 bases from V and 2 bases from J, with 13 bases between. Per germline, CDR1 LGHNA and CDR2 YNFKEQ. The CDR3 contains 16 residues. The CDR3: CASSQGGAATNEKLFF. CDR3 coding DNA: TGTGCCAGCAGCCAGGGCGGGGCGGCCACTAATGAAAAACTGTTTTTT.

Comments on this clone: In the same sample, other DNA sequences code for this CDR3. The V gene is TRBV12-5, the J gene TRBJ2-5; maybe TRBD1 (6 bases). The germline V gene encodes CDR1 LGHNT and CDR2 FRNRAP. The CDR3 extends over 13 amino acids. V shed 1 base and J shed 5 bases, with 8 bases lying between them. The CDR3 coding sequence is TGTGCTAGTGGTTTGGGGGGGCGGGAGACCCAGTACTTC. Translated: CASGLGGRETQYF. The entire variable domain, with the rest obtained from reference TRBV12-5 and TRBJ2-5, is as follows: DARVTQTPRHKVTEMGQEVTMRCQPILGHNTVFWYRQTMMQGLELLAYFRNRAPLDDSGMPKDRFSAEMPDATLATLKIQPSEPRDSAVYFCASGLGGRETQYFGPGTRLLVL.

This chain links TRBV5-5 with TRBJ1-5, with D hard to call. The CDR3 sequence is 12 residues long. The V end was cut by 4 bases, the J end by 5 bases, with 7 bases between. Germline-derived CDR1 and CDR2 are SGHKS and YYEKEE (reference sequence). CDR3 DNA: TGTGCCAGCAGCCGGGCCGATCAGCCCCAGCATTTT. Its translation: CASSRADQPQHF.

With respect to this clone: At one end, the junction sequence differs from germline, possibly due to a read error. The J gene is TRBJ2-1, the V gene TRBV30; D is perhaps TRBD1 (6 bases). The V gene's germline CDR1 is GTSNPN and CDR2 SVGIG (reference sequence). The CDR3 loop spans 12 amino acids. Here the CDR3 DNA reads TGTGCCTGGAGTGGGGGTCGAGACAGGTTGGTCTTC. Translating it yields CAWSGGRDRLVF.

V usage is TRBV5-6 and J usage is TRBJ1-4, with 9 bases that match TRBD1. CDR1 and CDR2 (germline): SGHDT, YYEEEE. Losses at the gene ends were 5 bases for V and 8 bases for J; bases not matched to a gene: 4. This CDR3 has 13 residues. CDR3 protein: CASSRQGVEKLFF. The CDR3 DNA sequence: TGTGCCAGCAGTCGACAGGGGGTGGAAAAACTGTTTTTT.

In its sample, this clone was seen once. The chain carries TRBV27 and TRBJ2-6, with 7 bases identical to TRBD1. J gave up 0 bases and V 6 bases, and 5 bases lay outside the gene matches. The CDR3 totals 16 residues. Germline-derived CDR1 and CDR2 are MNHEY and SMNVEV (reference sequence). Written as DNA, the CDR3 is TGTGCCAGCAGACAGGGGTCGAACTCTGGGGCCAACGTCCTGACTTTC. Translation: CASRQGSNSGANVLTF.

This chain joins TRBV7-6 and TRBJ2-7; 9 nucleotides line up with TRBD2. Germline values: CDR1 SGHVS, CDR2 FNYEAQ. This CDR3 is built from 17 residues. The V segment lost 5 bases and the J segment 0 bases; nucleotides outside the gene matches: 11. The CDR3 loop reads CASSLRGGAPVSYEQYF. The DNA for the CDR3 is TGTGCCAGCAGCCTGCGCGGGGGGGCGCCGGTCTCCTACGAGCAGTACTTC.

This chain connects TRBV6-4 to TRBJ2-2; TRBD1 is a possible D gene (6 bases). The CDR3 runs to 14 residues. Germline CDR1 MRHNA, CDR2 SNTAGT. Trimming took off 4 bases at V and 3 bases at J, with 9 bases between the two ends. CDR3 bases: TGTGCCAGCAGTGCCGAGGGGGACACCGGGGAGCTGTTTTTT. Translating it yields CASSAEGDTGELFF.